The sequence of this T cell receptor beta chain was determined in a study of shared clonotypes between healthy human individuals. The study, taken as a whole, reports: The represented genetic and exposure-history diversity was limited by the small number of donors. Naive subsets generally exceeded memory subsets in estimated richness.

It was at deep level that the assay was run. Measured with immunoSEQ multiplex PCR; TCRdb has only the in-frame clones, and not every one. The table shows roughly 2.5 million clones, with over 85% occurring only once. Germline V gene data show CDR1 as SGHNT and CDR2 as YYREEE (reference sequence). This CDR3 has 13 residues. The V end lost 1 base, the J end lost 8 bases, and 12 bases lay between the germline ends. Every one of the donors was a Caucasian adult that lived in Nashville, Tennessee. A note on this clone: The antigen remains undetermined.

V usage is TRBV5-4 and J usage is TRBJ1-2, with D hard to call. This receptor was identified in a man younger than 35 in good health. Source material: naive CD4+ T cells sorted from blood. Subset indicated: CD45RA+ positively selected. CDR3 sequence reads: CASSLMALGGYTF. The DNA of the CDR3 is TGTGCCAGCAGCTTGATGGCCCTAGGAGGCTACACCTTC.